This TCR beta chain was sequenced during a study of CD8 T cells in ankylosing spondylitis. TCRdb reprocessed the 5' RACE reads with MiXCR, giving one entry per CDR3 protein. The sample holds approximately 100,000 distinct CDR3 sequences; 24% are singletons and the top ten take 9% to 15%. The germline V gene encodes CDR1 SEHNR and CDR2 FQNEAQ (reference sequence). V shed 6 bases and J shed 2 bases, with 8 bases lying between them. The CDR3 totals 12 residues. The sample was synovial fluid, either unsorted or a sorted T cell fraction (not recorded which). The V call is TRBV7-9, the J call TRBJ2-7, with D unresolved. The sequence came from a male donor with ankylosing spondylitis. The CDR3 region is CASSFNPYEQYV. The DNA of the CDR3 is TGTGCCAGCAGTTTCAATCCCTACGAGCAGTACGTC.